This T cell receptor beta chain was documented in a study of blood T cell repertoires in COVID-19 (TCRdb year 2020). A note on the overall study: Collaborator samples came from the United States, Italy and Spain and covered acute and convalescent phases of COVID-19. Sample metadata almost always included a de-identified subject ID, COVID-19 status, age in years and sex. Where available, HLA class I and class II types were taken from metadata supplied by the sample provider and were not determined by assay-based typing. Samples came from the ongoing ImmuneRACE study (first 160 participants) plus 1,254 subjects from 6 global collaborators. Subjects who had been exposed to COVID-19, were actively infected with it, or had recovered from it provided the deeply sampled blood TCRbeta repertoires that made up the dataset. The repertoires were made available in a free public database intended to serve as a resource for research on the immune response to SARS-CoV-2. The prospective study material was composed of cDNA or gDNA derived from T cells, B-cell-depleted T cells, or PBMCs. Broad study findings and their caveats: The quantity of clinical and demographic metadata differed by source and by participant and was supplied without curation.

Remarks on this clone: No cognate antigen has been identified for it. Base-call qualities are not available, and no considerably larger clone is one nucleotide away.

The collaborating institutions used their own protocols to collect whole blood in K2EDTA tubes. Collaborator samples were shipped for TCRbeta analysis as frozen whole blood, isolated PBMCs, or DNA extracted from either sample type. The immunoSEQ Assay, a bias-controlled multiplex PCR, was used to amplify TCRbeta CDR3 regions from genomic DNA. For the original study's pipeline: The number of nucleated cells in each sample was estimated from the amplification of reference gene primers within the assay. To quantify the absolute abundance of each unique TCRbeta CDR3 rearrangement, sequence reads were collapsed and filtered. For each sample, productive Simpson clonality was calculated as the square root of Simpson's diversity index across productive rearrangements. Here the immuneACCESS table is served through TCRdb, limited to in-frame sequences with V and J called. Missing clones are a known gap in these copies; in checked studies unresolved V genes cover under half, and the rest lacks a known reason. V and J calls and clone size are those listed in that table; D and trimming were worked out from the DNA. The sample table contains some 260,000 clones; only one count was recorded for about 86% of them. The biggest ten clones account for under 1.5% of the sample.

This TCR was recovered from a man older than 75 with acute or convalescent COVID-19. The sample taken for sequencing was peripheral blood.

CDR3 protein: CASSLIAADFQETQYF. The sequenced DNA: TGTGCCAGCAGTTTAATAGCGGCGGATTTCCAAGAGACCCAGTACTTC. The V and J segments used are TRBV27 and TRBJ2-5, with a tentative D gene TRBD2 over 6 matching bases. According to the germline V gene (reference sequence), CDR1 reads MNHEY and CDR2 reads SMNVEV. Taken from cysteine to phenylalanine, the CDR3 has 16 residues. Kept here is only the CDR3 DNA, which spans 48 bases and is read in frame from base 1. V and J lose 2 bases and 1 base, and a span of 14 bases separates them.